Below, 29 T cell receptor beta chains from the same sample are listed, as sequenced in a study of blood T cell repertoires in COVID-19. The table came from immunoSEQ multiplex PCR; TCRdb's copy has only in-frame clones and leaves some out. The table lists some 17,000 clones, roughly 89% of them singletons, with about 4.7% in the top ten. Sequencing was performed on peripheral blood. The receptor set was obtained from a man in his 60s with active COVID-19.

The rearrangement links TRBV25-1 to TRBJ1-4; D may be TRBD1 (5 bases). Germline loops: CDR1 MGHDK, CDR2 SYGVNS. The CDR3 length is 15 residues. V was shortened by 1 base and J by 4 bases, with 10 bases between the two germline ends. CDR3 loop: CASSELGPDNEKLFF. The CDR3 DNA is TGTGCCAGCAGTGAATTGGGGCCCGATAATGAAAAACTGTTTTTT.

This chain uses TRBV2 with TRBJ2-7, with 9 nucleotides matching TRBD1. Trimming took 8 bases from V and 3 from J; bases not matched to a gene: 8. Germline CDR1 SNHLY, CDR2 FYNNEI. The CDR3 covers 14 residues. CDR3 amino acids: CASRYGTGSYEQYF. The CDR3 bases are TGTGCCAGCCGTTACGGGACAGGGAGCTACGAGCAGTACTTC.

V gene TRBV29-1 combines with J gene TRBJ1-1; no reliable D call. The V gene's germline CDR1 is SQVTM and CDR2 ANQGSEA. V was trimmed by 5 bases and J by 4 bases, leaving 14 bases between them. This CDR3 comprises 13 residues. The CDR3 spells CSVRRLLFTEAFF. The CDR3, as DNA: TGCAGCGTTCGGAGACTCTTATTCACTGAAGCTTTCTTT. The full variable domain, in which reference TRBV29-1 and TRBJ1-1 provide the parts outside the CDR3, is SAVISQKPSRDICQRGTSLTIQCQVDSQVTMMFWYRQQPGQSLTLIATANQGSEATYESGFVIDKFPISRPNLTFSTLTVSNMSPEDSSIYLCSVRRLLFTEAFFGQGTRLTVV.

This chain links TRBV5-1 with TRBJ2-1; 7 bases match TRBD1. From germline, CDR1 is SGHRS and CDR2 YFSETQ. The junction had 10 bases not matched to a gene; V was cut back by 6 bases and J by 7 bases. The CDR3 sequence is 14 residues long. This CDR3 is CASNAVGQENEQFF. Here the CDR3 DNA reads TGCGCCAGCAACGCGGTAGGACAGGAAAATGAGCAGTTCTTC.

The gene calls are TRBV6-5 and TRBJ2-7; 8 bases match TRBD2. The CDR3 covers 13 residues. Unmatched junction bases numbered 7, after V lost 8 bases and J lost 4 bases. Germline V lookup: CDR1 MNHEY, CDR2 SVGAGI. CDR3 nucleotides: TGTGCCAGCCGCACTAGCGGACGATACGAGCAGTACTTC. Protein product: CASRTSGRYEQYF.

The chain combines TRBV5-4 with TRBJ2-3; no firm D call. CDR1 SGHNT and CDR2 YYREEE come from the germline V gene (reference sequence). The CDR3 contains 17 residues. With 1 base removed from V and 4 bases from J, the gap between germline ends came to 19 bases. DNA for the CDR3: TGTGCCAGCAGCTTGTTCATACTAACCCACCCCCCAGATACGCAGTATTTT. Translation gives CASSLFILTHPPDTQYF.

This clone was recorded once. The gene calls are TRBV5-1 and TRBJ1-5, with D tentatively TRBD1 (6 bases). Looked up from germline, CDR1 is SGHRS and CDR2 is YFSETQ. The CDR3 has 18 residues. The V end was cut by 0 bases, the J end by 7 bases, with 23 bases between. The CDR3 is CASSLEFTQGIPRQPQHF. CDR3 bases: TGCGCCAGCAGCTTGGAGTTCACTCAGGGGATCCCACGGCAGCCCCAGCATTTT.

The chain couples TRBV13 to TRBJ1-2; 10 bases agree with TRBD1. Germline-derived CDR1 and CDR2 are PRHDT and FYEKMQ (reference sequence). This CDR3 contains 14 residues. V lost 5 bases, J lost 7 bases, and 7 bases stayed unmatched. The CDR3 sequence: CASSRQGAPGGYTF. The CDR3 DNA reads TGTGCCAGCAGCAGACAGGGGGCGCCGGGTGGCTACACCTTC.

This clone has more than one count but fewer than ten. The rearrangement joins TRBV6-1 to TRBJ2-3; perhaps TRBD2 as D (5 bases). The V end was cut by 3 bases, the J end by 5 bases, with 15 bases between. The germline V gene has CDR1 MNHNS and CDR2 SASEGT. CDR3 length equals 15 residues. CDR3 protein: CASSDRGRLGDTQYF. CDR3 sequence (DNA): TGTGCCAGCAGTGATCGGGGTCGCCTTGGAGATACGCAGTATTTT.

This clone was seen a few times. The genes are TRBV5-1 and TRBJ2-7; the match to TRBD1 covers 8 bases. Germline V gene lookup returns CDR1 SGHRS and CDR2 YFSETQ. V trimming: 1 base; J trimming: 3 bases; junction bases outside the gene matches: 0. The CDR3 runs 13 residues. The DNA of the CDR3 is TGCGCCAGCAGCTTGACAGGGGGCTACGAGCAGTACTTC. Protein: CASSLTGGYEQYF.

The chain combines TRBV2 with TRBJ1-4, with 9 bases that match TRBD1. Per the germline V gene, CDR1 is SNHLY and CDR2 is FYNNEI. V was pared by 7 bases and J by 5 bases, with 5 bases of the junction left unmatched. The CDR3 extends over 14 amino acids. CDR3 loop: CASISDRGNEKLFF. The CDR3 DNA reads TGTGCCAGCATTTCGGACAGGGGAAATGAAAAACTGTTTTTT.

This clone was detected once. The chain uses TRBV14 and TRBJ2-5; 9 positions agree with TRBD1. V shed 0 bases, J shed 4 bases, and the junction held 6 bases outside the gene matches. Germline assignment: CDR1 SGHDN and CDR2 FVKESK. The CDR3 is made up of 16 amino acids. The DNA of the CDR3 is TGTGCCAGCAGCCAAGAAGGGGACAGGGATGGAGAGACCCAGTACTTC. Translating it yields CASSQEGDRDGETQYF.

The V and J genes are TRBV3-1 (or the pseudogene TRBV3-2) and TRBJ1-1, with TRBD1 matching 7 bases. This CDR3 spans 14 amino acids. Germline lookup yields CDR1 LGHDT and CDR2 YNNKEL (reference sequence). J lost 4 bases, V lost 5 bases, and 7 bases had no gene match. The CDR3 sequence is CASSSYRGGTEAFF. DNA of the CDR3: TGTGCCAGCAGCTCGTACAGGGGTGGCACTGAAGCTTTCTTT.

The rearrangement joins TRBV5-4 to TRBJ2-1, with D perhaps TRBD1 (6 bases). Germline V gene lookup returns CDR1 SGHNT and CDR2 YYREEE (reference sequence). Trimming removed 4 bases at V and 7 bases at J, with 18 bases between. The CDR3 consists of 15 residues. Here the CDR3 reads CASSPRQGQGNEQFF. For the CDR3, the DNA is TGTGCCAGCAGCCCCAGGCAGGGGCAAGGGAATGAGCAGTTCTTC.

The DNA of the CDR3 is TGCGCCAGCAGCAATATGACAAGGGGTACCGGGGAGCTGTTTTTT. It yields the protein CASSNMTRGTGELFF. The V gene is TRBV5-1, the J gene TRBJ2-2; possible D gene TRBD1, 5 bases. CDR1 and CDR2 from the germline V gene are SGHRS and YFSETQ. The CDR3 consists of 15 residues. Trimming removed 4 bases at V and 5 bases at J, with 15 bases between.

V gene TRBV15 combines with J gene TRBJ2-3, with no clear D. Germline assignment: CDR1 LNHNV and CDR2 YYDKDF (reference sequence). The V end lost 0 bases, the J end lost 3 bases, and 7 bases lay between the germline ends. CDR3 size: 14 residues. The CDR3 bases are TGTGCCACCAGCAGAGATTCAACTACAGATACGCAGTATTTT. As protein: CATSRDSTTDTQYF. Full variable domain (remainder filled in from reference TRBV15 and TRBJ2-3): DAMVIQNPRYQVTQFGKPVTLSCSQTLNHNVMYWYQQKSSQAPKLLFHYYDKDFNNEADTPDNFQSRRPNTSFCFLDIRSPGLGDTAMYLCATSRDSTTDTQYFGPGTRLTVL.

The V and J genes are TRBV27 and TRBJ1-6; tentative D call: TRBD1 (5 bases). The V gene lost 3 bases and the J gene lost 9 bases, with 24 bases spanning the gap. The CDR3 covers 18 residues. Germline CDR1 and CDR2: MNHEY and SMNVEV (reference sequence). CDR3 sequence (DNA): TGTGCCAGCAGTTTTAAACCGGGACTTATTCCGGCGAGTTCACCCCTCCACTTT. It yields the protein CASSFKPGLIPASSPLHF.

The CDR3 region is CASSFRGSATNEKLFF. In nucleotides, the CDR3 is TGTGCCAGCAGTTTCCGGGGTAGTGCGACTAATGAAAAACTGTTTTTT. The chain joins TRBV28 to TRBJ1-4, with D unresolved. Germline lookup yields CDR1 MDHEN and CDR2 SYDVKM. V lost 3 bases, J lost 2 bases, and 13 bases lay in between. The CDR3 runs 16 residues.

V and J are TRBV28 and TRBJ1-2, with TRBD1 identical over 7 bases. The CDR3 runs to 15 residues. Looked up from germline, CDR1 is MDHEN and CDR2 is SYDVKM. Germline trimming cut 5 bases from V and 1 base from J; bases unmatched to any gene: 7. CDR3 DNA sequence: TGTGCCAGCAGTGCCGGGACAGCTAATAACTATGGCTACACCTTC. This gives the protein CASSAGTANNYGYTF.

This rearrangement joins TRBV15 to TRBJ2-5; weak D call: TRBD1 (6 bases). Trimming removed 4 bases at V and 0 bases at J, with 12 bases between. Per germline, CDR1 LNHNV and CDR2 YYDKDF (reference sequence). The CDR3 covers 15 residues. CDR3 sequence (DNA): TGTGCCACCAGCACCTATGGACAGAACCAAGAGACCCAGTACTTC. It yields the protein CATSTYGQNQETQYF.

This clone was observed a single time. The V call is TRBV3-1 (or the pseudogene TRBV3-2), the J call TRBJ1-5; D unclear. Germline CDR1 and CDR2: LGHDT and YNNKEL (reference sequence). V lost 3 bases and J 2 bases, leaving 8 bases between the germline ends. The CDR3 has 14 residues. The CDR3 DNA follows: TGTGCCAGCAGCCAGTCTGAGGGCAATCAGCCCCAGCATTTT. This encodes CASSQSEGNQPQHF.

The V and J genes are TRBV7-9 and TRBJ2-7; no firm D call. Germline CDR1 reads SEHNR; CDR2 reads FQNEAQ (reference sequence). CDR3 length: 14 amino acids. Trimming pared 2 bases from V and 0 bases from J, leaving 8 bases between. CDR3 nucleotides: TGTGCCAGCAGCTTATCTGCTAGCTCCTACGAGCAGTACGTC. This codes for CASSLSASSYEQYV.

The J gene is TRBJ2-7, the V gene TRBV6-5, with 7 bases that match TRBD1. This CDR3 has 16 amino acids. Germline values: CDR1 MNHEY, CDR2 SVGAGI. Trimming cost V 0 bases and J 2 bases; bases outside gene matches: 7. The CDR3 reads CASSYSHRGRPYEQYF. CDR3 sequence (DNA): TGTGCCAGCAGTTACTCGCACAGGGGCCGCCCCTACGAGCAGTACTTC.

This chain joins TRBV21-1 and TRBJ2-3; TRBD2, the table's D call, lacks a check against the DNA. TRBV21-1 is labeled a pseudogene. The CDR3 is 20 residues long. The CDR3 is CASAPPDVAGGRICTDTQYF. Here the CDR3 DNA reads TGTGCCAGCGCACCCCCTGACGTGGCGGGGGGGCGGATTTGCACAGATACGCAGTATTTT.

The chain couples TRBV19 to TRBJ1-5; possible D gene TRBD1, 5 bases. The germline V gene encodes CDR1 LNHDA and CDR2 SQIVND (reference sequence). The length of the CDR3 is 13 residues. The V end was cut by 3 bases, the J end by 2 bases, with 5 bases between. CDR3 loop: CASSIRGNQPQHF. CDR3 sequence (DNA): TGTGCCAGTAGTATCAGGGGCAATCAGCCCCAGCATTTT.

The genes are TRBV6-6 and TRBJ1-4; D gene uncertain. There are 15 residues in the CDR3. CDR1 MNHNY and CDR2 SVGAGI come from the germline V gene (reference sequence). V dropped 8 bases and J dropped 0 bases, with 13 bases sitting between them. The CDR3 sequence: CASGQIPATNEKLFF. The CDR3 DNA reads TGTGCCAGCGGGCAGATTCCTGCAACTAATGAAAAACTGTTTTTT.

A note on this clone: Its ends do not fully match the called genes, so a read error is possible. V is TRBV2 and J is TRBJ1-4; weak D call: TRBD1 (5 bases). Germline V gene data show CDR1 as SNHLY and CDR2 as FYNNEI. The CDR3 is made up of 16 amino acids. The CDR3 coding sequence is TGTGCCAGCAGTGAAGAGCGTTGGACAACAAATGAAAAACTGTTTTTT. Residues: CASSEERWTTNEKLFF.

The chain links TRBV9 to TRBJ1-2, with TRBD1 matching over 7 bases. V shed 0 bases, J shed 4 bases, and the junction held 9 bases outside the gene matches. The CDR3 has 16 amino acids. Germline CDR1 and CDR2: SGDLS and YYNGEE. In DNA, the CDR3 is TGTGCCAGCAGCGTAGTCCCGGGGGACAGACCCTATGGCTACACCTTC. It specifies CASSVVPGDRPYGYTF.

The chain couples TRBV10-2 to TRBJ1-4, with D perhaps TRBD1 (5 bases). With 6 bases removed from V and 5 bases from J, the gap between germline ends came to 13 bases. Germline V lookup: CDR1 WSHSY, CDR2 SAAADI. CDR3 length: 14 amino acids. This CDR3 reads CASSERTLNEKLFF. The CDR3 coding sequence is TGCGCCAGCAGCGAACGGACACTCAATGAAAAACTGTTTTTT.